This T cell receptor beta chain was recorded in a study of OX40 agonist ivuxolimab in advanced cancers. General study findings and limits: In general, CD8+ T cells held more expanded clones than CD4+ did, on average. Antigens targeted by the expanded peripheral T cells were not determined.

With respect to this clone: What it binds is unknown.

TCRdb's copy holds only in-frame clones and misses some; the assay was immunoSEQ multiplex PCR. The table lists 99,000 or so clones, approximately 94% of them singletons, with around 0.17% in the top ten. CDR1 is KGHSH, CDR2 LQKENI, per germline. This CDR3 spans 14 amino acids. Trimming removed 4 bases at V and 5 bases at J, with 14 bases between. This chain joins TRBV18 and TRBJ2-5, with a weak D call TRBD2 (7 bases). Here the sequenced sample was CD4+ or CD8+ T cells sorted from blood, taken in a trial of the OX40 agonist ivuxolimab. This sequence was found in an adult with an advanced solid tumor such as melanoma, head and neck, liver or kidney cancer. As DNA, the CDR3 is TGTGCCAGCTCACGAGGGGGGGCTGGCGAGACCCAGTACTTC. This codes for CASSRGGAGETQYF.